This TCR beta chain is from a study of blood T cell repertoires in COVID-19 (dated by TCRdb to about 2020). About the study as a whole: The collaborator samples originated in the United States, Italy and Spain and spanned the acute and convalescent phases of COVID-19. The prospective study material was composed of cDNA or gDNA derived from T cells, B-cell-depleted T cells, or PBMCs. The dataset comprised deeply sampled blood TCRbeta repertoires from subjects exposed to, actively infected with, or recovered from COVID-19. The repertoires were released in a freely available public database intended as a resource for research on the immune response to SARS-CoV-2. The samples were drawn from the first 160 participants of the ongoing ImmuneRACE study and from some 1,300 subjects provided by 6 global collaborators. A de-identified subject ID, COVID-19 status, age in years and sex were almost always included in the sample metadata. Where available, HLA class I and class II types were obtained from metadata supplied by the sample provider rather than from assay-based typing.

A second Seattle source provided samples from volunteer blood donors who had recovered from COVID-19. The collaborating institutions used their own protocols to collect whole blood in K2EDTA tubes. For TCRbeta analysis, collaborators shipped samples as frozen whole blood, isolated PBMCs, or DNA extracted from either of those sample types. Between the V and J ends, shortened by 1 base and 4 bases respectively, the junction contains 16 bases. Its CDR3 holds 16 amino acids, cysteine through phenylalanine. The DNA shown is the 48-base CDR3, in frame from base 1. Per the germline V gene (reference sequence), SEHNR is the CDR1 and FQNEAQ is the CDR2. The immunoSEQ Assay, a bias-controlled multiplex PCR, was used to amplify TCRbeta CDR3 regions from genomic DNA. In the source study's methods: Nucleated cell counts per sample were estimated from amplification of reference gene primers within the assay. To quantify the absolute abundance of each unique TCRbeta CDR3 rearrangement, sequence reads were collapsed and filtered. For each sample, productive Simpson clonality was calculated as the square root of Simpson's diversity index across productive rearrangements. TCRdb stores this immuneACCESS table with in-frame sequences only. Part of the clones is absent; in the studies checked, under half of the shortfall reflects unresolved V genes, and no reason is known for the rest. V and J calls and clone size are copied from that table; D and trimming were computed from the DNA. For this sample the table gives around 320,000 clones, of which 88% were detected only once. The ten largest clones add up to approximately 7% of the sample.

Study-wide findings and limitations: The amount of clinical and demographic metadata varied by source and participant and was provided uncurated.

Of note for this clone: There is no known antigen for this receptor. No base-level quality is on record; no much larger clone is a single base apart.

The sequence joins TRBV7-9 to TRBJ1-2, with no confident D gene call. This clonotype originated in a woman in her twenties or thirties who had recovered from COVID-19. Sequenced material: peripheral blood. The DNA reads TGTGCCAGCAGCTTAGGAGCCGGGCGGGGTATCTATGGCTACACCTTC. Its amino acids are CASSLGAGRGIYGYTF. Joined to the reference TRBV7-9 and TRBJ1-2 proteins, this CDR3 gives the full variable domain: DTGVSQNPRHKITKRGQNVTFRCDPISEHNRLYWYRQTLGQGPEFLTYFQNEAQLEKSRLLSDRFSAERPKGSFSTLEIQRTEQGDSAMYLCASSLGAGRGIYGYTFGSGTRLTVV.